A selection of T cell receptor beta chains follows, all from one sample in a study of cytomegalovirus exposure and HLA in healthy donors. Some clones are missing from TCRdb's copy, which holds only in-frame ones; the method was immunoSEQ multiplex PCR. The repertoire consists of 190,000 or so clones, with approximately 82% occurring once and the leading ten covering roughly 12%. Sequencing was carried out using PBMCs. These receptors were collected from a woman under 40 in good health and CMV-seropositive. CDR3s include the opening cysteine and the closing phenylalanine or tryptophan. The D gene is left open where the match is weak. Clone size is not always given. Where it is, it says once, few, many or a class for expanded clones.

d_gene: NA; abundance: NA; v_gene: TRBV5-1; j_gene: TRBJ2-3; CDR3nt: TGCGCCAGCAGCCCTCCGACAGCCAGCACAGATACGCAGTATTTT; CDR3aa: CASSPPTASTDTQYF
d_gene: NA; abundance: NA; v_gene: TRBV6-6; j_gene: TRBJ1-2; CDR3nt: TGTGCCAGCATCAACCCCGGGACACCATCCTATGGCTACACCTTC; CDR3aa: CASINPGTPSYGYTF
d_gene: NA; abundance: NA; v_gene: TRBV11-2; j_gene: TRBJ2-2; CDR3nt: TGTGCCAGCAGCCTCCGGACTCAGAACACCGGGGAGCTGTTTTTT; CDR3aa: CASSLRTQNTGELFF
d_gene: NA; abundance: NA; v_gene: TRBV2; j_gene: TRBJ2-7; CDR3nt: TGTGCCAGCAGGGGGGCCGAGGAGCAGTACTTC; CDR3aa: CASRGAEEQYF
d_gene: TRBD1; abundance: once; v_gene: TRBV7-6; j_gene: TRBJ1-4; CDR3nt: TGTGCCAGCAGCCCCAGAGGGGGCGGGGATGAAAAACTGTTTTTT; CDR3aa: CASSPRGGGDEKLFF
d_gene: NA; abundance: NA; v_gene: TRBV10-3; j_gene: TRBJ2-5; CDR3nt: TGTGCCATCAGAGGGACACCTCAAGAGACCCAGTACTTC; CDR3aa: CAIRGTPQETQYF
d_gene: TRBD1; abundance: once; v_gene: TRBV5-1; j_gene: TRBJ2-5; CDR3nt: TGCGCCAGCAGCTTGGAGGGGGCAGGGGAGACCCAGTACTTC; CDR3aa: CASSLEGAGETQYF
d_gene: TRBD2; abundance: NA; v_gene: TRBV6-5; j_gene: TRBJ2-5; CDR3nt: TGTGCCAGCAGTTACTCGTGGGGACTAGAAGAGACCCAGTACTTC; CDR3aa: CASSYSWGLEETQYF
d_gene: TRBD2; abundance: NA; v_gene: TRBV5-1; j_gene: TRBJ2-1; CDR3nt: TGCGCCAGCAGCTTGCGGCTAGCGGGACCCTACAATGAGCAGTTCTTC; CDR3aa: CASSLRLAGPYNEQFF
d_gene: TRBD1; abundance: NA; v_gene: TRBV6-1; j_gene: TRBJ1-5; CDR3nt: TGTGCCAGCAGTGACCGAGGACAGGCCTCCCAGCATTTT; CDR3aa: CASSDRGQASQHF
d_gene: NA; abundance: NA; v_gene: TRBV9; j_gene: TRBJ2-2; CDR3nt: TGTGCCAGCAGCCCCGATTTCGGCACCGGGGAGCTGTTTTTT; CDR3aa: CASSPDFGTGELFF